The source of this TCR beta chain is a study of cytomegalovirus exposure and HLA in healthy donors. The wider study: Among the roughly 370 genotyped donors, around 81% were placed in the Caucasian-associated ancestry cluster.

Vbeta (60) and Jbeta (13) primers were used in the PCR. TCRdb's table, derived via immunoSEQ multiplex PCR, lists solely in-frame clones and lacks some. The sample records approximately 300,000 clones, over 70% being singletons. Study-level points and caveats: V segments that were indistinguishable, TRBV6-2 and TRBV6-3 among them, were omitted from analysis. The study assumed roughly uniform donor sequencing depth for presence/absence analyses.

V shed 6 bases, J shed 0 bases, and the junction held 6 bases outside the gene matches. Looked up from germline, CDR1 is SNHLY and CDR2 is FYNNEI. The CDR3 spans 15 residues. This clone has a handful of counts. Its antigen is unidentified. Every donor was a healthy person donating bone marrow. This clonotype was obtained from a girl aged 2 to 10 in good health and CMV-seronegative. The gene calls are TRBV2 and TRBJ1-1, with 8 bases matching TRBD1. The sample consisted of PBMCs. For the CDR3, the DNA is TGTGCCAGCAGGGTTACAGGGGGGATGAACACTGAAGCTTTCTTT. Amino acid sequence: CASRVTGGMNTEAFF.